This T cell receptor beta chain was sequenced during a study of control samples from healthy donors and cancer patients. Profiled with immunoSEQ multiplex PCR; TCRdb holds only in-frame clones, not every one. The sample has about 20,000 clones, roughly 80% seen once; the top ten hold approximately 30%. V was trimmed by 0 bases and J by 11 bases, leaving 13 bases between them. There are 14 residues in the CDR3. Germline values: CDR1 LGHNA, CDR2 YSLEER. This chain uses TRBV4-3 with TRBJ1-4, with D hard to call. The sequenced material came from PBMCs. The sequence came from a man in his sixties with head and neck cancer. The CDR3 sequence is CASSQDTAPGKLFF. The DNA of the CDR3 is TGCGCCAGCAGCCAAGATACTGCCCCGGGGAAACTGTTTTTT.